This T cell receptor (beta chain) derives from a study of quantifying T cell responses using KT2 cells. Study overall: Reverse transcription used primers in the TCR alpha and beta constant regions.

The cDNA 3' end received a ligated oligonucleotide with a UMI. An equimolar mix of RC1.1 and RC1.2 primed the beta chain across TRBC1 and TRBC2. TCRdb used MiXCR to reprocess the UMI-ligation and nested PCR reads, holding one entry per CDR3 protein. The sample consists of approximately 54,000 distinct CDR3 sequences, 11% of them appearing once. Unfractionated PBMC were spiked with known numbers of KT2 clone cells. This clonotype was recorded many times. Antigen: not known. Findings of the study overall: KT2 sequence counts showed saturation when very many KT2 cells were spiked in.

This TCR derives from a human donor. Input material: PBMCs spiked with cells of the T cell clone KT2.

The CDR3 here is CASSSGTENTGELFF. DNA of the CDR3: TGTGCCAGCAGTTCCGGGACTGAGAACACCGGGGAGCTGTTTTTT. The V gene is TRBV6-5, the J gene TRBJ2-2; D might be TRBD2 (6 bases). With 4 bases removed from V and 1 base from J, the gap between germline ends came to 10 bases. CDR1 and CDR2 from the germline V gene are MNHEY and SVGAGI. The CDR3 totals 15 residues.